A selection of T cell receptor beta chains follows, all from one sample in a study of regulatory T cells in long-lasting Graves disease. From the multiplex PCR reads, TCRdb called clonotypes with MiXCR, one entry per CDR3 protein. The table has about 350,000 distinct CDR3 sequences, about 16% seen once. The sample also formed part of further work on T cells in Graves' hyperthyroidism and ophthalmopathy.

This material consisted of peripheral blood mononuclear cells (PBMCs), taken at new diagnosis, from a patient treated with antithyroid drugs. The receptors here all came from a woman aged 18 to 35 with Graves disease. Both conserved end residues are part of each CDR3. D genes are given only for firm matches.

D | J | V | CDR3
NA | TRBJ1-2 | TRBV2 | CASSASQTGFGYTF
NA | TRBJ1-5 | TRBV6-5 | CASSYTSFRVSNQPQHF
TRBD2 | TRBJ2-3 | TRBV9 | CASSVEAGTSTDTQYF
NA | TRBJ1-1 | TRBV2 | CASTSQTAMNTEAFF
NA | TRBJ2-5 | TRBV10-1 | CASSDSGRGGETQYF
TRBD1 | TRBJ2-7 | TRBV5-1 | CASRGTASSYEQYF
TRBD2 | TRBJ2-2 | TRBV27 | CASSLSMLAGGPDTGELFF
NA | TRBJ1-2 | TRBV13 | CASSSRQALYGYTF
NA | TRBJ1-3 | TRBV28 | CASSSAPSGGNTIYF
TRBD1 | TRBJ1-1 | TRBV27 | CASSPGTGGAGTEAFF
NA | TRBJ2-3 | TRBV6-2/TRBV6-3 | CASRPSLIASTDTQYF
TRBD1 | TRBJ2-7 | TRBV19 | CASSTRGQGAGEQYF
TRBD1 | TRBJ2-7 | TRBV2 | CASVGQAYEQYF
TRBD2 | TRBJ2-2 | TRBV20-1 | CSAPGRGGLSGELFF
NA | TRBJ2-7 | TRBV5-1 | CASSLDSGPYEQYF
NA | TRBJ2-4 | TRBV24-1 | CATSDAEGLANIQYF
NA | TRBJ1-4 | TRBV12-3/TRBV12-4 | CASSLVGRASATNEKLFF
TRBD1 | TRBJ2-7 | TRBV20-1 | CSARPRQGPYEQYF
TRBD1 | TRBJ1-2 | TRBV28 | CASKEETGKHYYGYTF
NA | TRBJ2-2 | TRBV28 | CASSTLLARGRFTGELFF
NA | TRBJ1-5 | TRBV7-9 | CASQKDSNQPQHF
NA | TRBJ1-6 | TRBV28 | CASRTTGYNSPLHF
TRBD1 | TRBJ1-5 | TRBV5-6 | CASSMGQGPNQPQHF
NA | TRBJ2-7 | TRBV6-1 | CASSPGRPQDEQYF
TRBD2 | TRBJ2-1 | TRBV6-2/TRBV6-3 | CASGLGEYEQFF
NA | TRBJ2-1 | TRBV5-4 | CASSFQGRDEQFF
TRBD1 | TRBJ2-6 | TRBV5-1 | CASSFSPGQGANVLTF
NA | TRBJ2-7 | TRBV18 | CASSPYTIRGRQNYEQYF
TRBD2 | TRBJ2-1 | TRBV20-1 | CSGGGSYGNEQFF
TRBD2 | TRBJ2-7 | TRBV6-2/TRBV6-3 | CASSQTSGSIYEQYF
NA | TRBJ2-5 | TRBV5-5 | CASSPGSALETQYF
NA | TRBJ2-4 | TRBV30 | CAWSSEKNIQYF
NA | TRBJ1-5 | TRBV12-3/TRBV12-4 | CASSFTQDSYQPQHF
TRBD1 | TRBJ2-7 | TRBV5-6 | CASSLFDGTGSYEQYF
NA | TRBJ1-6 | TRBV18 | CASSPAGTPDIGSPLHF
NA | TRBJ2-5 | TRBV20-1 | CSAKLGARQETQYF
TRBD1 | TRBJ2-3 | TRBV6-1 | CASSGGQGRADTQYF
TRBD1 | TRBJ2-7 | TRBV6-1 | CASSTDRDLRYEQYF
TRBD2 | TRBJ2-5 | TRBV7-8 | CASSFRAGGPETQYF
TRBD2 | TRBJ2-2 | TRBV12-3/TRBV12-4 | CASSRRLAGGPNTGELFF
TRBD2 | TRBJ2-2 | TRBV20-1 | CSARVVAGGPGYSGELFF
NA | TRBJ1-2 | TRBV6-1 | CASRLTANYGYTF
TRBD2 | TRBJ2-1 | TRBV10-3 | CAISETSGYNEQFF
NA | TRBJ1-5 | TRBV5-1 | CASSRDGNSNQPQHF
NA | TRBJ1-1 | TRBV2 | CASSGRYTEAFF
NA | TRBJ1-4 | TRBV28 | CASRGGAYGEKLFF
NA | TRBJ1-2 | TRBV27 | CASSPFSGYGYTF
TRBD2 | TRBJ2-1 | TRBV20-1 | CSALAGTDNEQFF
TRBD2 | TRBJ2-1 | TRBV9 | CASSVGTSGFYNEQFF
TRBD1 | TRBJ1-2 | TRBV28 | CASIRRQGGYGYTF
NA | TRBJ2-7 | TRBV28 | CASSPPGLISYEQYF
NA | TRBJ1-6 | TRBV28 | CASSSFGGVGNSPLHF
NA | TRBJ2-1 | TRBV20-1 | CSARDSARYNEQFF
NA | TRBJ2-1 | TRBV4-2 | CASSLSGELATFEQFF
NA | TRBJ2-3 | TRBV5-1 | CASSYRGGEMNTQYF
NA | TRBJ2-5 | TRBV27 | CASSPLGAGGGETQYF
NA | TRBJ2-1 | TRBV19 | CASSPQGRTYNEQFF
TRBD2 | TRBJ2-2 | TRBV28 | CASSRLAGVSGELFF
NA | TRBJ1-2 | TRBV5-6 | CASSLASPLKGGYTF